This T cell receptor (beta chain) is from a study of Tregs in tolerant kidney transplant recipients. Related graft donors supplied nonmyeloablative bone marrow transplants, and mixed chimerism was transient. CD4+CD25+CD127- Tregs, CD4+CD25- non-Tregs, CD4 and CD8 cells were sorted. Germline V gene data show CDR1 as MGHRA and CDR2 as YSYEKL. The CDR3 consists of 14 residues. Of note for this clone: Its antigen is unidentified. Its ends do not fully match the called genes, so a read error is possible.

The data were produced by immunoSEQ multiplex PCR, yet TCRdb's version contains in-frame clones alone and is incomplete. This sample has 90,000 or so clones, with 80% to 95% found just once. Study-wide findings and caveats: Donor-specific Treg expansion exceeded global Treg expansion in tolerant patients, suggesting antigen drive. The most relevant donor-specific Treg TCRbeta repertoire apparently came from expansion with activated donor B cells. The small number of patients limits these findings pending further validation.

V and J are TRBV4-1 and TRBJ2-5; perhaps TRBD2 as D (6 bases). The sequences come from CD4+ T cells from blood (PBMCs), collected 12 months after the transplant. The sequence came from a human patient who received a combined kidney and bone marrow transplant. The T cells may partly be graft donor cells. In DNA, the CDR3 is TGCGCCAGCAGCTTCCTCGGAGGGCAAGGGACCCAGTACTTC. Its protein product is CASSFLGGQGTQYF.